This T cell receptor beta chain comes out of a study of early T cells in non-severe SARS-CoV-2 infection. Germline-derived CDR1 and CDR2 are MNHEY and SVGEGT. The germline V and J ends were trimmed by 2 bases and 6 bases, with 5 bases remaining between them. The CDR3 contains 12 residues. This clonotype was counted a few times. TCRdb reprocessed the 5' RACE reads via MiXCR and lists one record per CDR3 protein. The repertoire holds about 36,000 distinct CDR3 sequences, approximately 8.9% seen once, with roughly 12% in the top ten. This sequence was found in an adult who was a healthcare worker with PCR-confirmed SARS-CoV-2 infection or an uninfected control (not recorded which). Material: whole blood. This chain uses TRBV6-2 or TRBV6-3 with TRBJ2-1; D uncertain. CDR3 bases: TGTGCCAGCAGTTACCACGGCAATGAGCAGTTCTTC. Protein: CASSYHGNEQFF.